Below, one T cell receptor beta chain is given with its context. Its antigen is not identified. Sequenced by immunoSEQ multiplex PCR; TCRdb stores in-frame clones only, minus some. Of 68,000 or so clones in the sample, 80% are singletons; the top ten hold approximately 12%. Between the trimmed V and J ends, which lost 4 bases and 5 bases, there was a span of 13 bases. Per the germline V gene, CDR1 is SGHRS and CDR2 is YFSETQ. The length of the CDR3 is 14 residues. This sample was taken from a study of vaccination effects on CD4 cells after COVID-19. On the study more broadly: As their vaccination, participants received two doses of either BNT162b2 or mRNA-1273. Regarding the study as a whole: Only a single clone (1 of 255 vaccine-induced clones in healthy vaccinees) cross-reacted with common cold coronaviruses.

Antigen-specific CD4+ T cell clonotypes were called by their expansion after viral peptide-pool culture in ViraFEST. Culture proceeded for nine to eleven days, and CD4+ T cells were then isolated. Prior SARS-CoV-2 infection was absent in the vaccine recipients, as shown by negative nucleocapsid antibodies. Cultures received IL-2 medium that replaced half the medium on days 3 and 7. The specimen comprised CD4+ T cells from PBMCs cultured with SARS-CoV-2 spike peptides, sampled before COVID-19 vaccination. The rearrangement uses TRBV5-1 and TRBJ1-3; the D gene is possibly TRBD1 (5 bases). The TCR originated in a human donor who received a COVID-19 vaccine. The DNA of the CDR3 is TGCGCCAGCAGCCCTGGTGGGGGACGAAACACCATATATTTT. It codes for CASSPGGGRNTIYF.